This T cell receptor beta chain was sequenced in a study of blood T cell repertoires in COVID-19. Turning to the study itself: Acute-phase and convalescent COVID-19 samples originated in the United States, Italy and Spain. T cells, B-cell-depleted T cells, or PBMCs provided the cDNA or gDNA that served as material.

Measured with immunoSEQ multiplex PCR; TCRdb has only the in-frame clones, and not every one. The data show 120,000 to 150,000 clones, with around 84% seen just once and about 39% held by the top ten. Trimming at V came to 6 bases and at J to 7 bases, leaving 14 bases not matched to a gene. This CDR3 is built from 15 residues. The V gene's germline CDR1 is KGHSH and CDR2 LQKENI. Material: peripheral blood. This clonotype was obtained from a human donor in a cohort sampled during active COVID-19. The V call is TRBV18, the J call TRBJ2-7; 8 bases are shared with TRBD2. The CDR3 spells CASSRRRGGLWEQYF. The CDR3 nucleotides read TGTGCCAGCTCCCGACGACGGGGGGGGCTATGGGAGCAGTACTTC.